This is a list of T cell receptor beta chains from one sample in a study of Ad26.COV2.S vaccination and SARS-CoV-2 variants. Measured with immunoSEQ multiplex PCR; TCRdb has only the in-frame clones, and not every one. The table lists 40,000 to 55,000 clones, 75% to 85% of them singletons. Sequenced here: peripheral blood, sampled after recovery from COVID-19. These receptors all come from a human donor who had recovered from COVID-19. CDR3s include the opening cysteine and the closing phenylalanine or tryptophan. The order of the fields is V gene, D gene, clone size, J gene, CDR3 protein, CDR3 DNA. The D gene is left open where the match is weak. Size is stated for part of the rows, as once, few or many counts, or as a class when the clone is expanded.

>TRBV4-2|-|once|TRBJ2-3
CASRYVSSTDTQYF
TGTGCCAGCAGATACGTGAGTAGCACAGATACGCAGTATTTT
>TRBV6-1|-|-|TRBJ1-4
CASSFSGTPFF
TGTGCCAGCAGTTTCTCGGGGACGCCGTTTTTT
>TRBV5-1|-|once|TRBJ1-2
CASSLETAFFTNYGYTF
TGCGCCAGCAGCTTGGAGACAGCTTTTTTTACTAACTATGGCTACACCTTC
>TRBV6-2/TRBV6-3|TRBD2|-|TRBJ2-1
CASSYSRRASGSYNEQFF
TGTGCCAGCAGTTACTCGAGGAGGGCTAGCGGGAGTTACAATGAGCAGTTCTTC
>TRBV6-6|TRBD1|-|TRBJ2-2
CASRPGQGLNTGELFF
TGTGCCAGTCGACCGGGACAGGGTTTGAACACCGGGGAGCTGTTTTTT
>TRBV11-2|-|-|TRBJ2-7
CATRREGRSLNEQYF
TGTGCCACTCGACGTGAGGGCCGGAGCCTGAACGAGCAGTACTTC
>TRBV7-2|TRBD1|-|TRBJ2-2
CASSFPKGQGTTGELFF
TGTGCCAGCAGCTTCCCAAAGGGACAGGGGACCACCGGGGAGCTGTTTTTT
>TRBV7-8|TRBD2|-|TRBJ2-3
CASSLGTSSNTQYF
TGTGCCAGCAGCTTGGGGACTAGCAGTAATACGCAGTATTTT
>TRBV5-1|TRBD1|-|TRBJ1-6
CASSYLGTENSPLHF
TGCGCCAGCAGCTACTTAGGGACAGAGAATTCACCCCTCCACTTT
>TRBV12-5|-|-|TRBJ1-1
CASGLLTREAFF
TGTGCTAGTGGTTTACTGACACGGGAAGCTTTCTTT
>TRBV10-3|TRBD1|-|TRBJ1-2
CAISRTGQGYGYTF
TGTGCCATCAGTAGGACAGGGCAAGGCTATGGCTACACCTTC
>TRBV30|-|-|TRBJ2-4
CAWKVIAKNIQYF
TGTGCCTGGAAGGTTATAGCCAAAAACATTCAGTACTTC
>TRBV29-1|TRBD1|-|TRBJ1-1
CSGDSGQGATEAFF
TGCAGCGGAGACTCGGGACAGGGGGCCACTGAAGCTTTCTTT
>TRBV4-2|-|few|TRBJ1-2
CASSQGGPDPGGYTF
TGTGCCAGCAGCCAAGGAGGCCCTGACCCGGGAGGCTACACCTTC
>TRBV6-1|-|-|TRBJ1-2
CASSEGNRLGGYTF
TGTGCCAGCAGTGAGGGAAACAGGCTTGGGGGCTACACCTTC
>TRBV5-1|-|-|TRBJ2-5
CASSLGASAGLEETQYF
TGCGCCAGCAGCTTGGGGGCTAGCGCTGGGCTAGAAGAGACCCAGTACTTC
>TRBV19|-|once|TRBJ1-1
CASSIKGRRNTEAFF
TGTGCCAGTAGTATAAAGGGGAGGAGGAACACTGAAGCTTTCTTT
>TRBV28|TRBD1|-|TRBJ1-2
CASSSSTGVYGYTF
TGTGCCAGCAGTTCCTCGACAGGGGTCTATGGCTACACCTTC
>TRBV19|-|once|TRBJ1-2
CASSMDSNYGYTF
TGTGCCAGTAGTATGGACAGCAACTATGGCTACACCTTC
>TRBV19|-|many|TRBJ2-1
CASSISNYNEQFF
TGTGCCAGTAGTATCAGCAACTACAATGAGCAGTTCTTC
>TRBV6-4|-|-|TRBJ1-1
CASRGMGRNTEAFF
TGTGCCAGCAGGGGCATGGGCCGGAACACTGAAGCTTTCTTT
>TRBV20-1|-|few|TRBJ1-6
CSASSPGLQAF
TGCAGTGCTAGCTCACCCGGACTGCAAGCCTTT
>TRBV7-9|TRBD2|-|TRBJ2-1
CASDARSASGIGEQFF
TGTGCCAGCGACGCCAGAAGTGCTAGCGGGATAGGTGAGCAGTTCTTC